The clone carrying this T cell receptor beta chain has just a few counts. Its antigen remains unidentified. The data stem from a study of T cell repertoires in cytomegalovirus infection. Turning to the study itself: The authors used CMV epitopes that were HLA-C-restricted (recently identified) and HLA-B-restricted (well studied). Public TCR beta signatures indicated both CMV infection and matching HLA type.

TCRdb fed the reads into MiXCR, producing one record per CDR3 protein. The sample includes 62,000 or so distinct CDR3 sequences, around 20% of them seen just once. Germline V gene lookup returns CDR1 SGHTA and CDR2 FQGNSA. The CDR3 extends over 15 amino acids. Trimming shortened V by 0 bases and J by 1 base, and 10 bases separated the two germline ends. Broader study findings: Ex vivo responses were dominated by HLA-C-restricted CMV-specific TCR beta clonotypes. Carriers of CMV plus the relevant HLA were identified by cumulative public TCR beta family frequency.

V usage is TRBV7-2 and J usage is TRBJ2-7; weak D call: TRBD1 (6 bases). The source was CD8+ T cells from cultured PBMCs, collected from culture after CMV antigen stimulation. The TCR sequence derives from a human donor in good health (CMV status not recorded). Some clones in this sample may be carry-over from other donors' samples. As DNA, the CDR3 is TGTGCCAGCAGCTTAGCGGGCAGGGGATCCTACGAGCAGTACTTC. Encoded protein: CASSLAGRGSYEQYF.